This TCR beta chain comes out of a study of blood T cell repertoires in COVID-19. For the study at large: Acute and convalescent COVID-19 specimens originated in the United States, Italy and Spain. The analysed material was cDNA or gDNA that came from T cells, B-cell-depleted T cells, or PBMCs.

In the source study's methods: Estimated nucleated cell counts came from reference gene primer amplification. Libraries were prepared by immunoSEQ multiplex PCR; TCRdb keeps only in-frame clonotypes and omits some of them. V, J and clone size reflect that table, while D and trimming were determined from the DNA. This sample has about 16,000 clones, with roughly 93% found just once. This CDR3 has 14 amino acids. Germline CDR1 LNHDA, CDR2 SQIVND (reference sequence). V lost 10 bases to trimming and J lost 1 base, with 16 bases between them. The sample was peripheral blood. The chain couples TRBV19 to TRBJ1-1, with D maybe TRBD1 (6 bases). This sequence was found in a human donor in a cohort sampled during active COVID-19. CDR3 nucleotide sequence: TGTGCCACCCATAGGGGAGGGGGGAACACTGAAGCTTTCTTT. As protein: CATHRGGGNTEAFF. Supplemented by reference TRBV19 and TRBJ1-1, the full variable domain reads DGGITQSPKYLFRKEGQNVTLSCEQNLNHDAMYWYRQDPGQGLRLIYYSQIVNDFQKGDIAEGYSVSREKKESFPLTVTSAQKNPTAFYLCATHRGGGNTEAFFGQGTRLTVV.